These T cell receptor beta chains were read from a single sample in a study of cytomegalovirus exposure and HLA in healthy donors. Method: immunoSEQ multiplex PCR; TCRdb's copy keeps in-frame clones and lacks some. Here the sample spans more than 250,000 clones, around 90% being singletons. The sample taken for sequencing was PBMCs. The receptors derive from a woman aged 25 to 39 in good health and CMV-seropositive. The CDR3 runs from the conserved cysteine through the conserved F or W. D genes are given only for firm matches. Rows may omit the clone size; those that give it use once, few, many or a size class.

J | D | V | size | CDR3 | DNA
TRBJ1-3 | - | TRBV5-6 | - | CASSFSGNTIYF | TGTGCCAGCAGCTTTTCGGGAAACACCATATATTTT
TRBJ1-2 | TRBD1 | TRBV19 | few | CASSIGTGDGYTF | TGTGCCAGTAGTATCGGCACAGGGGATGGCTACACCTTC
TRBJ2-1 | TRBD2 | TRBV4-2 | - | CASSQESGSSYNEQFF | TGTGCCAGCAGCCAAGAAAGCGGGAGCTCCTACAATGAGCAGTTCTTC
TRBJ1-1 | - | TRBV28 | once | CASSAWGQGNTEAFF | TGTGCCAGCAGTGCCTGGGGGCAGGGGAACACTGAAGCTTTCTTT
TRBJ2-1 | - | TRBV13 | once | CASSLQGRTELDEQFF | TGTGCCAGCAGCCTTCAGGGACGGACGGAATTGGATGAGCAGTTCTTC
TRBJ2-7 | TRBD2 | TRBV7-2 | - | CASSPSRGAGVTGEQYF | TGTGCCAGCAGCCCCAGTAGGGGAGCGGGAGTAACCGGCGAGCAGTACTTC
TRBJ1-2 | - | TRBV7-9 | - | CASRPAGPYGYTF | TGTGCCAGCAGACCCGCCGGACCCTATGGCTACACCTTC
TRBJ2-5 | - | TRBV29-1 | once | CSVAQGMETQYF | TGCAGCGTTGCCCAGGGTATGGAGACCCAGTACTTC
TRBJ1-4 | TRBD1 | TRBV4-3 | - | CASSQLRTGFNEKLFF | TGCGCCAGCAGCCAACTAAGGACAGGGTTTAATGAAAAACTGTTTTTT
TRBJ2-7 | TRBD1 | TRBV29-1 | once | CSVGGQVLGEQYF | TGCAGCGTTGGGGGACAGGTACTGGGGGAGCAGTACTTC
TRBJ2-5 | TRBD2 | TRBV9 | few | CASSVGLAGTETQYF | TGTGCCAGCAGCGTGGGACTAGCGGGAACGGAGACCCAGTACTTC
TRBJ2-1 | - | TRBV20-1 | - | CSALGANEQFF | TGCAGTGCTCTGGGGGCCAATGAGCAGTTCTTC
TRBJ1-1 | - | TRBV5-6 | once | CASCAWAETEAFF | TGTGCCAGCTGCGCTTGGGCGGAAACTGAAGCTTTCTTT
TRBJ1-5 | TRBD1 | TRBV15 | - | CATSRDPRQGAGQPQHF | TGTGCCACCAGCAGAGATCCTAGACAGGGGGCTGGCCAGCCCCAGCATTTT
TRBJ1-4 | - | TRBV7-8 | - | CASSLAGGPAANEKLFF | TGTGCCAGCAGCTTAGCAGGAGGGCCGGCGGCTAATGAAAAACTGTTTTTT
TRBJ1-5 | - | TRBV5-5 | - | CASSLTDKRLNQPQHF | TGTGCCAGCAGCTTGACGGACAAGAGACTCAATCAGCCCCAGCATTTT
TRBJ2-7 | - | TRBV6-5 | once | CASRKGAGEQYF | TGTGCCAGCAGAAAAGGGGCAGGAGAGCAGTACTTC
TRBJ2-7 | - | TRBV2 | once | CASSESAYEQYF | TGTGCCAGCAGTGAGTCGGCATACGAGCAGTACTTC
TRBJ2-3 | TRBD2 | TRBV30 | - | CAWIEATSRLDTQYF | TGTGCCTGGATTGAGGCGACTAGCAGATTGGATACGCAGTATTTT
TRBJ2-7 | TRBD1 | TRBV30 | - | CAWSGGQGYEQYF | TGTGCCTGGAGTGGGGGACAGGGCTACGAGCAGTACTTC
TRBJ2-2 | - | TRBV5-6 | - | CASSLEAQGTGELFF | TGTGCCAGCAGCTTGGAGGCGCAGGGCACCGGGGAGCTGTTTTTT
TRBJ1-2 | TRBD1 | TRBV5-6 | - | CASSTLQGIHGYTF | TGTGCCAGCTCAACCTTACAGGGGATACATGGCTACACCTTC
TRBJ1-2 | TRBD1 | TRBV5-8 | once | CASNARTGGYGYTF | TGTGCCAGCAACGCAAGGACAGGGGGCTATGGCTACACCTTC
TRBJ2-1 | - | TRBV5-4 | - | CASSYRGREWQFF | TGTGCCAGCAGCTACCGAGGCCGGGAATGGCAGTTCTTC
TRBJ2-2 | - | TRBV15 | - | CATSAPINVVTNTGELFF | TGTGCCACCAGCGCCCCGATTAATGTCGTAACGAACACCGGGGAGCTGTTTTTT
TRBJ2-7 | - | TRBV19 | - | CASSISTAYEQYF | TGTGCCAGTAGTATATCCACCGCCTACGAGCAGTACTTC
TRBJ1-4 | - | TRBV7-8 | - | CASSLGGVKKLFF | TGTGCCAGCAGCTTAGGGGGAGTTAAAAAACTGTTTTTT
TRBJ2-5 | TRBD1 | TRBV4-2 | once | CASSDRGSQETQYF | TGTGCCAGCAGCGACAGGGGGTCCCAAGAGACCCAGTACTTC
TRBJ2-5 | TRBD1 | TRBV13 | - | CASSPRTGEETQYF | TGTGCCAGCAGCCCCAGGACAGGAGAAGAGACCCAGTACTTC
TRBJ2-5 | TRBD1 | TRBV2 | - | CASSTGGQETQYF | TGTGCCAGCAGCACAGGGGGGCAGGAGACCCAGTACTTC
TRBJ2-2 | - | TRBV2 | - | CASSESGVITGELFF | TGTGCCAGCAGTGAGTCTGGCGTTATTACCGGGGAGCTGTTTTTT
TRBJ2-7 | - | TRBV27 | - | CASSLGYSGYEQYF | TGTGCCAGCAGTTTAGGCTACAGCGGGTACGAGCAGTACTTC
TRBJ2-1 | - | TRBV25-1 | medium-sized | CASTPGDWIFF | TGTGCCAGCACCCCTGGGGACTGGATCTTCTTC
TRBJ2-5 | TRBD2 | TRBV2 | - | CASKSRLAGGGQETQYF | TGTGCCAGCAAATCACGACTAGCGGGGGGAGGCCAAGAGACCCAGTACTTC
TRBJ2-5 | - | TRBV7-7 | - | CASSLAGGKETQYF | TGTGCCAGCAGCTTAGCGGGGGGAAAAGAGACCCAGTACTTC
TRBJ1-5 | TRBD1 | TRBV11-3 | - | CASSLGDRAKGSGQPQHF | TGTGCCAGCAGCTTAGGGGACAGGGCCAAGGGCTCCGGTCAGCCCCAGCATTTT
TRBJ1-2 | TRBD1 | TRBV15 | - | CATSRERGGTGLLWGYGYTF | TGTGCCACCAGCAGAGAACGAGGAGGGACAGGTCTCCTCTGGGGCTATGGCTACACCTTC
TRBJ2-7 | - | TRBV4-1 | - | CASSQDEVKEQYF | TGCGCCAGCAGCCAAGACGAGGTAAAAGAGCAGTACTTC
TRBJ1-1 | - | TRBV6-1 | - | CASSESWGTEAFF | TGTGCCAGCAGTGAATCCTGGGGCACTGAAGCTTTCTTT
TRBJ1-6 | - | TRBV11-2 | few | CASSLVPGPYKGSLHF | TGTGCCAGCAGCTTAGTACCAGGGCCCTATAAGGGATCCCTCCACTTT
TRBJ1-5 | - | TRBV6-5 | - | CASRNSRNQPQHF | TGTGCCAGCAGAAACTCTCGAAATCAGCCCCAGCATTTT